This TCR beta chain came from a study of cytomegalovirus exposure and HLA in healthy donors. Whole-study results and caveats: The study assumed roughly uniform donor sequencing depth for presence/absence analyses. The authors enumerated over 150 TCR beta chains as linked to cytomegalovirus. Analyzed later, association rates of TCRs varied across HLA loci, with DRB1 most and HLA-C fewest.

A remark on this clone: Its antigen is unknown.

The V segment lost 0 bases and the J segment 5 bases; nucleotides outside the gene matches: 4. This CDR3 comprises 15 residues. Per the germline V gene, CDR1 is SGHAT and CDR2 is FQDESV (reference sequence). The PCR contained 60 Vbeta and 13 Jbeta primers. The repertoire was sequenced with immunoSEQ multiplex PCR; TCRdb's copy has only in-frame clones and lacks some. The table has 110,000 to 150,000 clones, roughly 80% seen once; the top ten hold less than 3%. The rearrangement links TRBV11-1 to TRBJ1-2, with 9 bases lining up with TRBD1. The receptor comes from a female donor in good health and CMV-seronegative. The sample taken for sequencing was PBMCs. CDR3: CASSLAPDRGYGYTF. For the CDR3, the DNA is TGTGCCAGCAGCTTAGCCCCGGACAGGGGTTATGGCTACACCTTC.